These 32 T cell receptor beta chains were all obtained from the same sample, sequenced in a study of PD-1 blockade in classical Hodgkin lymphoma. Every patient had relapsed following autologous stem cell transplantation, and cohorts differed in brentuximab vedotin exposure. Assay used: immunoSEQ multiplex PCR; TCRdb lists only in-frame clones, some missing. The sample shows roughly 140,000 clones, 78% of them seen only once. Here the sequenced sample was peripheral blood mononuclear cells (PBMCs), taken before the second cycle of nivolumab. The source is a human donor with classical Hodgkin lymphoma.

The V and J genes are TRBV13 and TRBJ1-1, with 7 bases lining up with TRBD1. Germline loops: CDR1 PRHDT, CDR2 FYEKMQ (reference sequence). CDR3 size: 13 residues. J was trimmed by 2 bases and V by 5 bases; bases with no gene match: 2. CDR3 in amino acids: CASSRDRNTEAFF. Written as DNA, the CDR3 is TGTGCCAGCAGCCGGGACAGAAACACTGAAGCTTTCTTT.

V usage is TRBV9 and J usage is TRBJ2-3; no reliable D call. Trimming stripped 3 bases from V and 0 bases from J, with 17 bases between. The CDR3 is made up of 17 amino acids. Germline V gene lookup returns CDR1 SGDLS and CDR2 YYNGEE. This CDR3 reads CASSAQPSGYSTDTQYF. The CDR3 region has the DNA TGTGCCAGCAGCGCCCAGCCAAGTGGGTATAGCACAGATACGCAGTATTTT.

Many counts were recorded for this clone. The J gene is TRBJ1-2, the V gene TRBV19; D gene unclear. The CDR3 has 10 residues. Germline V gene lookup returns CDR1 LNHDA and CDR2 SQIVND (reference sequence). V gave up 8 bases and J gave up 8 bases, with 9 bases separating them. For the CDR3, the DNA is TGTGCCAGTCAAGGCGGAGGCTACACCTTC. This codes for CASQGGGYTF.

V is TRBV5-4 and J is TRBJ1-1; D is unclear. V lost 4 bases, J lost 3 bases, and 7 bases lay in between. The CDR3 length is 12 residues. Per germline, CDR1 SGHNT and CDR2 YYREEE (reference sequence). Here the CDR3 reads CASSLLDTEAFF. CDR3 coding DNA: TGTGCCAGCAGCCTGCTGGACACTGAAGCTTTCTTT.

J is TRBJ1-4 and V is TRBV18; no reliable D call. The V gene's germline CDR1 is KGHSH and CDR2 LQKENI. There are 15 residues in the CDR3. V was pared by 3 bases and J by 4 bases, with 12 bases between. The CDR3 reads CASSPTRNYNEKLFF. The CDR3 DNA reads TGTGCCAGCTCACCCACACGCAATTATAATGAAAAACTGTTTTTT.

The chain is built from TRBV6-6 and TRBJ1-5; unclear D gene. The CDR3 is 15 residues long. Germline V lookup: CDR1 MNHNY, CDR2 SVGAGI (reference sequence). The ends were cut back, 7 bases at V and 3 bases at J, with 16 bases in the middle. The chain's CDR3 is CASNLYPFDNQPQHF. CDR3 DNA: TGTGCCAGCAACCTTTATCCCTTTGACAATCAGCCCCAGCATTTT.

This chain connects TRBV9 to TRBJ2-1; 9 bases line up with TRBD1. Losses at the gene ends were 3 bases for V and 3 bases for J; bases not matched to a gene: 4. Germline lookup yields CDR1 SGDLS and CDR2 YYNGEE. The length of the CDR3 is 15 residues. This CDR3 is CASSAGQGYYNEQFF. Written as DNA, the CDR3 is TGTGCCAGCAGCGCCGGACAGGGGTACTACAATGAGCAGTTCTTC. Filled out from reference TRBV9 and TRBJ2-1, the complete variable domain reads DSGVTQTPKHLITATGQRVTLRCSPRSGDLSVYWYQQSLDQGLQFLIQYYNGEERAKGNILERFSAQQFPDLHSELNLSSLELGDSALYFCASSAGQGYYNEQFFGPGTRLTVL.

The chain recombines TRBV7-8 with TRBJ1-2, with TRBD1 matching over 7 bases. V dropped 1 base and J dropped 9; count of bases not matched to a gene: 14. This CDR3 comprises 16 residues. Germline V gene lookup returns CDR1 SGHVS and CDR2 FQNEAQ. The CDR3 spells CASSLEEGARVLSYTF. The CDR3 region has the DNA TGTGCCAGCAGCTTAGAGGAGGGGGCAAGGGTATTGAGCTACACCTTC.

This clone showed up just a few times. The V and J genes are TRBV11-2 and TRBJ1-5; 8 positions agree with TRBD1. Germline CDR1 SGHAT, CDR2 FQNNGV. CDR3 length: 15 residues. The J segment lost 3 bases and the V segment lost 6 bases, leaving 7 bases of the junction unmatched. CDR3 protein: CASSPSGQVNQPQHF. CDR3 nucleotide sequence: TGTGCCAGCAGTCCCTCGGGACAGGTCAATCAGCCCCAGCATTTT.

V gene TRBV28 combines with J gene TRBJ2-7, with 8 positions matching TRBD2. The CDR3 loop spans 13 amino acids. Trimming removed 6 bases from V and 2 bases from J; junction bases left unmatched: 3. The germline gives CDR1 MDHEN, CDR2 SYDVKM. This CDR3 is CASRIAGPYEQYF. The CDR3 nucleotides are TGTGCCAGCAGAATAGCGGGGCCCTACGAGCAGTACTTC.

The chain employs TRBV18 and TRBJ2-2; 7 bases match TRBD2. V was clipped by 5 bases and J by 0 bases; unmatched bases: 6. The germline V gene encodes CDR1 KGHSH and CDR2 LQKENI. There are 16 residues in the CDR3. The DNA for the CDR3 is TGTGCCAGCTCAAGAGCGGGGTTCTCGAACACCGGGGAGCTGTTTTTT. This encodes CASSRAGFSNTGELFF.

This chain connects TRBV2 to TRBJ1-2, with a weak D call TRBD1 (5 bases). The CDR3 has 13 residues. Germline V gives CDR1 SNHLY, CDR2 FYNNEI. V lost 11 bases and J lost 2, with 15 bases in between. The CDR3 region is CAVSGSGNYGYTF. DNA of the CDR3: TGTGCCGTATCAGGGTCCGGGAACTATGGCTACACCTTC. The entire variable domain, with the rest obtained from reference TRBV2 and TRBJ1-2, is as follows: EPEVTQTPSHQVTQMGQEVILRCVPISNHLYFYWYRQILGQKVEFLVSFYNNEISEKSEIFDDQFSVERPDGSNFTLKIRSTKLEDSAMYFCAVSGSGNYGYTFGSGTRLTVV.

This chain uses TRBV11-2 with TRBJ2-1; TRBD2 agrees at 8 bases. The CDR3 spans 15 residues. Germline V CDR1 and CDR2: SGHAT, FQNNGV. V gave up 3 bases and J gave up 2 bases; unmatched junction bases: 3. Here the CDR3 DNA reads TGTGCCAGCAGCTTCGGGACTAGTGCCTACAATGAGCAGTTCTTC. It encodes CASSFGTSAYNEQFF.

The CDR3 nucleotides are TGTGCCAGCAGCTTTAAGGCTGGGGCCAACGTCCTGACTTTC. Its protein product is CASSFKAGANVLTF. The gene calls are TRBV7-2 and TRBJ2-6, with D uncertain. The CDR3 totals 14 residues. Trimming took 3 bases from V and 2 from J, leaving 5 bases between them. Germline V gene lookup returns CDR1 SGHTA and CDR2 FQGNSA.

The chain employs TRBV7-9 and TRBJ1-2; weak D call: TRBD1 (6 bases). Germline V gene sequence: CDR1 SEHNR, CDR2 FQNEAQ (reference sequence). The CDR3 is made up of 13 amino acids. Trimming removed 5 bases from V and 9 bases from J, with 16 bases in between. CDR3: CASSPGGGISYTF. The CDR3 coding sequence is TGTGCCAGCAGCCCCGGGGGGGGCATAAGCTACACCTTC.

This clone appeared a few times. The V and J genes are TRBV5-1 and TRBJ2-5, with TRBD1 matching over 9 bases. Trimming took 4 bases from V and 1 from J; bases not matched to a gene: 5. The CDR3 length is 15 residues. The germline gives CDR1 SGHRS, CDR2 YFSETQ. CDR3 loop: CASSPRDRVQETQYF. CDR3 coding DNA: TGCGCCAGCAGCCCCCGGGACAGGGTCCAAGAGACCCAGTACTTC.

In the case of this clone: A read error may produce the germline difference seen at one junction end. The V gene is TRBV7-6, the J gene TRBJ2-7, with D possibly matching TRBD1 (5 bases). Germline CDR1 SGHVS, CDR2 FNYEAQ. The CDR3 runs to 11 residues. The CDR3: CASSLTGPSDF. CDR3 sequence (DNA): TGTGCCAGCAGCTTAACAGGTCCATCGGACTTC.

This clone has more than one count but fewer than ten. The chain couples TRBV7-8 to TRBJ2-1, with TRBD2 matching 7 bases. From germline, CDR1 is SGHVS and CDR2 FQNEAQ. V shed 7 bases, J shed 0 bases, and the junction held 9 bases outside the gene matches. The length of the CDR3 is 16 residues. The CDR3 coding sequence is TGTGCCAGCATCTGGGAGGGAGCTCTCTCCTACAATGAGCAGTTCTTC. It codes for CASIWEGALSYNEQFF. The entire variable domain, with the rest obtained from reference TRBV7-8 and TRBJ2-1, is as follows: GAGVSQSPRYKVAKRGQDVALRCDPISGHVSLFWYQQALGQGPEFLTYFQNEAQLDKSGLPSDRFFAERPEGSVSTLKIQRTQQEDSAVYLCASIWEGALSYNEQFFGPGTRLTVL.

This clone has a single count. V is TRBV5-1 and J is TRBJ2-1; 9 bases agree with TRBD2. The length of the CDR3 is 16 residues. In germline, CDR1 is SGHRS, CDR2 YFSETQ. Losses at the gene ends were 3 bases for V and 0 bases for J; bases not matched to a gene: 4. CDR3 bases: TGCGCCAGCAGCTCGAGACTAGCGGCCTCCTACAATGAGCAGTTCTTC. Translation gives CASSSRLAASYNEQFF.

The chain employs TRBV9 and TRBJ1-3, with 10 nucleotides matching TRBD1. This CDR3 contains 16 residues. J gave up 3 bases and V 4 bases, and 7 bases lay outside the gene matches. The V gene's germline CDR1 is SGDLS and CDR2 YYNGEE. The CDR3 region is CASSPGTGEIGNTIYF. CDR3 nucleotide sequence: TGTGCCAGCAGCCCCGGGACAGGGGAGATTGGAAACACCATATATTTT.

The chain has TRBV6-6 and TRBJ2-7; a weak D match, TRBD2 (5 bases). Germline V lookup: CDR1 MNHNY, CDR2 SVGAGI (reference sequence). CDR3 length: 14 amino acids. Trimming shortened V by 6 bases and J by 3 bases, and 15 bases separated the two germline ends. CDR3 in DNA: TGTGCCAGCAGACCCCCTGGAGGCTACTACGAGCAGTACTTC. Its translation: CASRPPGGYYEQYF.

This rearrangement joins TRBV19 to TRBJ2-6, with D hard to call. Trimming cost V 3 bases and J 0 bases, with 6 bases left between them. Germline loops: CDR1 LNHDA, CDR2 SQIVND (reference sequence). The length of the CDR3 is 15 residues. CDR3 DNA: TGTGCCAGTAGTATGGGATACTCTGGGGCCAACGTCCTGACTTTC. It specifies CASSMGYSGANVLTF.

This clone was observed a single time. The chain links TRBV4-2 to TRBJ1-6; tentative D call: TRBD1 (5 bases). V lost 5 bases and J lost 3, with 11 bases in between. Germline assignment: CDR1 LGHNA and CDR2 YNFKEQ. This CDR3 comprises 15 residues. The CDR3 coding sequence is TGTGCCAGCAGCTCGGCAGGGTTCTATAATTCACCCCTCCACTTT. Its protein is CASSSAGFYNSPLHF.

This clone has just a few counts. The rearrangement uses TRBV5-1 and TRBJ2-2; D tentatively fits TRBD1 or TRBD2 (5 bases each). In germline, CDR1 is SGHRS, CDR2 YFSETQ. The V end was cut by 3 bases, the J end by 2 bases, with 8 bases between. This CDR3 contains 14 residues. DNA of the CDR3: TGCGCCAGCAGCTACTGGGACAACACCGGGGAGCTGTTTTTT. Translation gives CASSYWDNTGELFF.

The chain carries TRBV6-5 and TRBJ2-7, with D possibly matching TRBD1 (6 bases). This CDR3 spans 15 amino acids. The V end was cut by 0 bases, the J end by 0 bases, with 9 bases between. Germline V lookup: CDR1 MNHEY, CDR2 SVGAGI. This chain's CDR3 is CASSYSPGHSYEQYF. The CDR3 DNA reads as TGTGCCAGCAGTTACTCTCCGGGACACTCCTACGAGCAGTACTTC.

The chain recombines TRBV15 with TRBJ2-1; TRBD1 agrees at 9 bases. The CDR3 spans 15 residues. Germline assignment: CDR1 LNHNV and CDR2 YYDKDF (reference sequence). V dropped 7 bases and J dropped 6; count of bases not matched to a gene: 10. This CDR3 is CATTRGDRASNEQFF. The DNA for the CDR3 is TGTGCCACCACTAGAGGGGACAGGGCGTCCAATGAGCAGTTCTTC.

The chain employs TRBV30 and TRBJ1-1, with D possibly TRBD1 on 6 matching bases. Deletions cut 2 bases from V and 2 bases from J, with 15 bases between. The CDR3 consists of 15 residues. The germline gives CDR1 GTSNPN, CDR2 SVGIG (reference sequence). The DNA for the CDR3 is TGTGCCTGGAGTAGAGAGGGGGGGGGAAACACTGAAGCTTTCTTT. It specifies CAWSREGGGNTEAFF.

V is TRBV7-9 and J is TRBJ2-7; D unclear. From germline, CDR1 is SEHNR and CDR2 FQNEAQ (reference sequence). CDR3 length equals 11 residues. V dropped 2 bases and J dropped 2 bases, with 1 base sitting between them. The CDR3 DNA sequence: TGTGCCAGCAGCTTAACCTACGAGCAGTACTTC. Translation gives CASSLTYEQYF.

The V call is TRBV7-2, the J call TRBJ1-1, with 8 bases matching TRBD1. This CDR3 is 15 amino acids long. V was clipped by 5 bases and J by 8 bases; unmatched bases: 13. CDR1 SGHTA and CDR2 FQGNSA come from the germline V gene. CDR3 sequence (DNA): TGTGCCAGCAGCCTAACCCCCAGGGGGCGTCGGGAAGCTTTCTTT. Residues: CASSLTPRGRREAFF. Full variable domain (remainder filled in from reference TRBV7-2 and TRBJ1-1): GAGVSQSPSNKVTEKGKDVELRCDPISGHTALYWYRQSLGQGLEFLIYFQGNSAPDKSGLPSDRFSAERTGGSVSTLTIQRTQQEDSAVYLCASSLTPRGRREAFFGQGTRLTVV.

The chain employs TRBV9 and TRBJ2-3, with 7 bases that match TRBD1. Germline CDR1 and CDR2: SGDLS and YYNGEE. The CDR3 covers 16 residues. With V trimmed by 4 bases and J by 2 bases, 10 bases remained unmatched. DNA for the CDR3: TGTGCCAGCAGCATACGACAGGGAAGAAACACAGATACGCAGTATTTT. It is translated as CASSIRQGRNTDTQYF. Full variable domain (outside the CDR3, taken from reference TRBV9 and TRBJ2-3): DSGVTQTPKHLITATGQRVTLRCSPRSGDLSVYWYQQSLDQGLQFLIQYYNGEERAKGNILERFSAQQFPDLHSELNLSSLELGDSALYFCASSIRQGRNTDTQYFGPGTRLTVL.

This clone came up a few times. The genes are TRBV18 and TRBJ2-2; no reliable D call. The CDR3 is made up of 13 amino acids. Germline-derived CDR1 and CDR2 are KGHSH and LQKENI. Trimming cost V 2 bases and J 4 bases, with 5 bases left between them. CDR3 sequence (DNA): TGTGCCAGCTCACCAGTCTCCACCGGGGAGCTGTTTTTT. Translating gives CASSPVSTGELFF.

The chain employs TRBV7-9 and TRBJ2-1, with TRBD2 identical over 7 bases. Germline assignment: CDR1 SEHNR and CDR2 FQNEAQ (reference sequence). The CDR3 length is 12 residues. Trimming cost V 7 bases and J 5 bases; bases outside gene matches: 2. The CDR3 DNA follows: TGTGCCAGCAAGGCGGGGGACAATGAGCAGTTCTTC. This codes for CASKAGDNEQFF.